The following is a TCR beta chain sequence with its context. TCRdb keeps only in-frame clones here, not all; method: immunoSEQ multiplex PCR. The table records 150,000 to 200,000 clones, approximately 79% of them present only once. This sample is part of a study of blood T cell repertoires in COVID-19. The junction had 4 bases not matched to a gene; V was cut back by 0 bases and J by 4 bases. There are 16 residues in the CDR3. Germline CDR1 is LGHNA and CDR2 is YNFKEQ. This receptor was obtained from a woman aged 80 or older with acute or convalescent COVID-19. Sequencing was performed on peripheral blood. The chain links TRBV4-2 to TRBJ2-1, with 9 bases identical to TRBD2. Here the CDR3 reads CASSQESSGTYNEQFF. CDR3 in DNA: TGTGCCAGCAGCCAAGAGTCTAGCGGGACTTACAATGAGCAGTTCTTC.